This T cell receptor beta chain emerged from a study of long-term antiretroviral therapy in people with HIV. CDR3 length: 14 residues. Deletions cut 2 bases from V and 6 bases from J, with 11 bases between. CDR1 is MNHEY and CDR2 is SMNVEV in the germline V gene (reference sequence). This was the immunoSEQ v3.0 assay at survey level. Sequencing efforts were directed toward roughly 35,000-55,000 T-cell genomes per sample. TCRdb keeps only in-frame clones here, not all; method: immunoSEQ multiplex PCR. This table holds under 45,000 clones, around 93% found once. Overall study results and limits: Data on ART adherence, viral resistance or therapy changes were unavailable. Clonal expansions arising prior to ART prevailed in the repertoire at every time point.

Of note for this clone: Its antigen is unknown.

This receptor was obtained from a man aged 30 to 45 with HIV. The material was unsorted PBMCs, obtained just over 9 years after starting antiretroviral therapy. The rearrangement links TRBV27 to TRBJ1-5; D uncertain. The CDR3, as DNA: TGTGCCAGCAGTTTAACGAAATATGGTCAGCCCCAGCATTTT. Translation: CASSLTKYGQPQHF.